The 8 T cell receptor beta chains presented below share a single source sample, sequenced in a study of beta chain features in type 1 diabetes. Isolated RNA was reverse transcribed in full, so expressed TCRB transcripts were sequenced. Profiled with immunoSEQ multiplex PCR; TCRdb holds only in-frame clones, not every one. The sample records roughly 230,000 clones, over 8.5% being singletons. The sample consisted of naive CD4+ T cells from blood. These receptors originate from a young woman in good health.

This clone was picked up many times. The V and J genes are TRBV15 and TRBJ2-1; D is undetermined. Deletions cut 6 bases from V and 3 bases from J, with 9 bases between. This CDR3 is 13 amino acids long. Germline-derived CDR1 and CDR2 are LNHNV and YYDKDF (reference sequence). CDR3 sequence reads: CATRIPSYNEQFF. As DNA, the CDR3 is TGTGCCACCAGAATCCCTAGCTACAATGAGCAGTTCTTC.

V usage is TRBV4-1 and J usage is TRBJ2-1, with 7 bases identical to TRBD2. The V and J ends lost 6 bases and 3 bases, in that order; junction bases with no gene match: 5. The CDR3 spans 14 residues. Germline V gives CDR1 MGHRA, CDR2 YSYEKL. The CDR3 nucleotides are TGCGCCAGCAGTGAGACGGGGGGCTACAATGAGCAGTTCTTC. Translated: CASSETGGYNEQFF.

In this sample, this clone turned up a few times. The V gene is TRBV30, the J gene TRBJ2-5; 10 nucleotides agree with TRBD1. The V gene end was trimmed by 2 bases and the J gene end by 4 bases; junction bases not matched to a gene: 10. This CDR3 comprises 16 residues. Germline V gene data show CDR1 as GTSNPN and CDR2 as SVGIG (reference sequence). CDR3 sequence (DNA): TGTGCCTGGAGTAAGGTGGGACAGGGGAAAGGAGAGACCCAGTACTTC. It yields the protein CAWSKVGQGKGETQYF. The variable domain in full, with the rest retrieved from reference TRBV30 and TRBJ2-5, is SQTIHQWPATLVQPVGSPLSLECTVEGTSNPNLYWYRQAAGRGLQLLFYSVGIGQISSEVPQNLSASRPQDRQFILSSKKLLLSDSGFYLCAWSKVGQGKGETQYFGPGTRLLVL.

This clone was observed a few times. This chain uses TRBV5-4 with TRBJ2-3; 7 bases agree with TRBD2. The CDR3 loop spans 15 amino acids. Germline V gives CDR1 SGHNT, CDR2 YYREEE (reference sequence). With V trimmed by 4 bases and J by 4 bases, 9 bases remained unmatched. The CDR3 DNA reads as TGTGCCAGCAGCCCCGGACCTGGGGGGGCAGATACGCAGTATTTT. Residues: CASSPGPGGADTQYF.

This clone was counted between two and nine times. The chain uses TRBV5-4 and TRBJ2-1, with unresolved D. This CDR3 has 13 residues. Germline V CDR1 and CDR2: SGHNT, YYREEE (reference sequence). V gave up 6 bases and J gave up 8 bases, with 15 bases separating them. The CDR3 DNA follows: TGTGCCAGCACCACCACCTTCTCGGATGAGCAGTTCTTC. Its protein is CASTTTFSDEQFF.

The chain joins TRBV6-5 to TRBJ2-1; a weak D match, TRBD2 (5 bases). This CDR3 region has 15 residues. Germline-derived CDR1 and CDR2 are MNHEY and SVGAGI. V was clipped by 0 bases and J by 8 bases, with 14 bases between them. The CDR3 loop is CASSYSGVWRDEQFF. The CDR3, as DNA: TGTGCCAGCAGTTACTCCGGGGTATGGCGGGATGAGCAGTTCTTC.

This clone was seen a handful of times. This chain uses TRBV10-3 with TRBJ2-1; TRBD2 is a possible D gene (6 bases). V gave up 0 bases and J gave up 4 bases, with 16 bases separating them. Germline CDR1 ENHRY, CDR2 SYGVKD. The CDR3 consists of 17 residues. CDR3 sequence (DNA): TGTGCCATCAGTGAGTCGCGAGCGGGTGGGATTTACAATGAGCAGTTCTTC. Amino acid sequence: CAISESRAGGIYNEQFF.

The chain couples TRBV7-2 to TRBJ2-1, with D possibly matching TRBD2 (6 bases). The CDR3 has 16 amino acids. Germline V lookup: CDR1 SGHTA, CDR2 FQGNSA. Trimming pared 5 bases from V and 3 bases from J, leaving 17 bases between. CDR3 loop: CASSPQGLANYNEQFF. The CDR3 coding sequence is TGTGCCAGCAGCCCCCAAGGCCTAGCGAACTACAATGAGCAGTTCTTC.